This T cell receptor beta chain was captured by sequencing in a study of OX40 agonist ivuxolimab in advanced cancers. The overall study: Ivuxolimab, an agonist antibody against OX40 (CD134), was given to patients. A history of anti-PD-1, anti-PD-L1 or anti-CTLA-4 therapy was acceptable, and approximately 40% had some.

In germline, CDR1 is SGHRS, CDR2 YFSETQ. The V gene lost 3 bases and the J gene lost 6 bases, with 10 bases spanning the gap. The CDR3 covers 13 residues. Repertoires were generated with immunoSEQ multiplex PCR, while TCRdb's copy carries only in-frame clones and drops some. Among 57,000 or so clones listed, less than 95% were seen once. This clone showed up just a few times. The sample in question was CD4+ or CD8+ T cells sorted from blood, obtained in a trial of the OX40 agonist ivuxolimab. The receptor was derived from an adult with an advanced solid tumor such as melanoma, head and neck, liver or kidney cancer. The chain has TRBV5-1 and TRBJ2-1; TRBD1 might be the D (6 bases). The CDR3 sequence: CASSSTGSNEQFF. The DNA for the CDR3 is TGCGCCAGCAGCTCAACAGGGAGCAATGAGCAGTTCTTC. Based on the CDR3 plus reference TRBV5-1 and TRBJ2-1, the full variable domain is KAGVTQTPRYLIKTRGQQVTLSCSPISGHRSVSWYQQTPGQGLQFLFEYFSETQRNKGNFPGRFSGRQFSNSRSEMNVSTLELGDSALYLCASSSTGSNEQFFGPGTRLTVL.